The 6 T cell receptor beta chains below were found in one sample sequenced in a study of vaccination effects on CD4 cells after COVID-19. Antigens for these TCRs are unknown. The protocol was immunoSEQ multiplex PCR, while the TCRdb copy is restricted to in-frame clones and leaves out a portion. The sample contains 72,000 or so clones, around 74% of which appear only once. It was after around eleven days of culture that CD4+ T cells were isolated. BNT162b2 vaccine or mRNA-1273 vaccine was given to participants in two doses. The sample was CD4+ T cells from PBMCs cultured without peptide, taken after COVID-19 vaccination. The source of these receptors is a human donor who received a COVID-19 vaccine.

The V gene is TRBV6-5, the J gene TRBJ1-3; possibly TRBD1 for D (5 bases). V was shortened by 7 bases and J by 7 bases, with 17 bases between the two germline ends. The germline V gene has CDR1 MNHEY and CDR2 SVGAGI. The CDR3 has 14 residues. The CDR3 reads CASNRRSEGNTIYF. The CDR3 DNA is TGTGCCAGCAACCGTAGGTCGGAGGGGAACACCATATATTTT.

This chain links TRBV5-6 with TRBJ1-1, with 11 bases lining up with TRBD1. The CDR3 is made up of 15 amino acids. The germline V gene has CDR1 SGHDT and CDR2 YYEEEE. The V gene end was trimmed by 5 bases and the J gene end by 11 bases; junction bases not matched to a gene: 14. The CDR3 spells CASSWGGQGALRAFF. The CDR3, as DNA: TGTGCCAGCAGTTGGGGCGGACAGGGGGCGCTCAGGGCTTTCTTT.

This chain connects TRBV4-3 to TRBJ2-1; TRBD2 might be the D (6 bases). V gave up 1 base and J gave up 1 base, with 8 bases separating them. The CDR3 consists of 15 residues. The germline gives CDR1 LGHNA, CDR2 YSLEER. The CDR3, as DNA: TGCGCCAGCAGCCAAGTCGGGGGTTCCTACAATGAGCAGTTCTTC. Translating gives CASSQVGGSYNEQFF.

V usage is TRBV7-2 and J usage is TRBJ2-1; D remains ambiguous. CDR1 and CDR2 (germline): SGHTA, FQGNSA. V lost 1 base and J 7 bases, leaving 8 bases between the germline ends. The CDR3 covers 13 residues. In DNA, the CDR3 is TGTGCCAGCAGCTTAGTGCTACCGAATGAGCAGTTCTTC. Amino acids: CASSLVLPNEQFF.

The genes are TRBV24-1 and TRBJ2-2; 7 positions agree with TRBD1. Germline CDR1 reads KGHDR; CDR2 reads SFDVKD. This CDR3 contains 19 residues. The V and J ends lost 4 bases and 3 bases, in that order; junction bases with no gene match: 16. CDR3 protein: CATSDLDRASGEDTGELFF. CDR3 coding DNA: TGTGCCACCAGTGACCTAGACAGGGCAAGTGGAGAAGACACCGGGGAGCTGTTTTTT.

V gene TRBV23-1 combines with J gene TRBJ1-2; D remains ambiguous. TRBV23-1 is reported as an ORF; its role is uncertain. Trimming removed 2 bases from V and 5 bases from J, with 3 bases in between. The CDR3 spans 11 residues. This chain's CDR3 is CASSQIYGYTF. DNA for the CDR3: TGCGCCAGCAGTCAAATATATGGCTACACCTTC.